This T cell receptor beta chain was captured by sequencing in a study of blood T cells in healthy people across ages. For the second PCR, which ran for about 6 to 11 cycles, a sample-barcoded 5' primer and a J-beta primer mix were used. TCRdb re-called the 5' RACE reads through MiXCR, storing one row per CDR3 protein. This table holds approximately 780,000 distinct CDR3 sequences, about 26% found once. Study-level findings and limits: Researchers said unsorted PBMCs prevented a conclusive naive versus antigen-experienced comparison. A roughly linear fall in TCR beta diversity per million T cells was seen with increasing age.

This clonotype was recorded a few times. The antigen is not known. This sample was shared with a second study, whose subject was T cells of mothers and their children. That work states: Three healthy Caucasian mothers and their six children were the donors. Slightly higher overlap, not significant, was seen in related mother-child pairs than in unrelated pairs.

The TCR sequence derives from a boy under 18 in good health. The sequenced material came from blood.

The CDR3 reads CAISGWTDQETQYF. DNA of the CDR3: TGTGCCATCAGTGGGTGGACAGACCAAGAGACCCAGTACTTC. V usage is TRBV10-3 and J usage is TRBJ2-5, with D possibly matching TRBD1 (6 bases). There are 14 residues in the CDR3. Per the germline V gene, CDR1 is ENHRY and CDR2 is SYGVKD. Trimming removed 4 bases from V and 0 bases from J, with 9 bases in between.